What follows describes a single T cell receptor (beta chain). The antigen remains unidentified. The sample originates from a study of shared clonotypes between healthy human individuals. Here immunoSEQ multiplex PCR was the method, and the copy in TCRdb shows in-frame clones only, minus some. The sample yields around 2,100,000 clones, approximately 94% seen once. The naive CD8 subset, CD45RO-negative cells positively selected for CCR7, excluded terminally differentiated effector memory CD45RA+ cells. Study observations and caveats: Among donors, clonotype sharing was expected to be affected by sequencing depth. Compared with memory subsets, naive subsets generally had larger estimated richness.

The CDR3 is 13 residues long. Trimming removed 4 bases at V and 6 bases at J, with 10 bases between. In germline, CDR1 is SGHNT, CDR2 YYREEE (reference sequence). The clonotype originates from a man between 18 and 29 years old in good health. The J gene is TRBJ1-4, the V gene TRBV5-4, with D uncertain. Sequencing was carried out using naive CD8+ T cells sorted from blood. The CDR3 sequence is CASSVPTDEKLFF. The CDR3 nucleotides are TGTGCCAGCAGCGTGCCTACGGATGAAAAACTGTTTTTT.